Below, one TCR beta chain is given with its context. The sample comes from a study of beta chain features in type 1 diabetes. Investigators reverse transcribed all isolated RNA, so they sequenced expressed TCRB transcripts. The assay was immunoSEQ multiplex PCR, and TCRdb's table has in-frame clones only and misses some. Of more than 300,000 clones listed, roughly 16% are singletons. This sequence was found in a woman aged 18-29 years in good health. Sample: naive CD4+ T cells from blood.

CDR3 sequence: CASSLAGTSPKNIQYF. For the CDR3, the DNA is TGTGCCAGCAGCTTAGCAGGGACTAGCCCCAAAAACATTCAGTACTTC. This chain links TRBV7-2 with TRBJ2-4, with 9 bases that match TRBD2. The CDR3 extends over 16 amino acids. V was pared by 0 bases and J by 2 bases, with 2 bases of the junction left unmatched. The germline gives CDR1 SGHTA, CDR2 FQGNSA.